The table lists the clone carrying this T cell receptor beta chain with many counts. Its antigen remains unknown. This sample was taken from a study of neurological immune-mediated disorders. Study context: Multiple sclerosis patients numbered around 35, of whom about 31 were relapsing-remitting and 3 secondary progressive.

General study findings and limits: Among expanded clones, no CDR3 amino acid sequences were shared across subjects, a pattern suggesting private repertoires in all groups. The most TCR clonal expansion was seen in HTLV-1-associated myelopathy, and the least was seen in multiple sclerosis, which fell below healthy controls.

V lost 2 bases to trimming and J lost 7 bases; unmatched junction nucleotides: 8. This CDR3 contains 16 residues. The germline gives CDR1 SEHNR, CDR2 FQNEAQ (reference sequence). The cDNA was generated by 5'RACE with 10-nucleotide random UMIs. TCRdb re-derived calls from the 5' RACE reads in MiXCR, one entry per CDR3 protein. In the table there are more than 75,000 distinct CDR3 sequences, about 4.3% of which are singletons. Time point indicated: longitudinal time-point 3. The receptor's source is a woman aged 55 to 70 with multiple sclerosis. This chain links TRBV7-9 with TRBJ2-1, with 10 bases identical to TRBD1. The sample taken for sequencing was PBMCs. CDR3: CASSLMWDRGGNEQFF. CDR3 sequence (DNA): TGTGCCAGCAGCTTAATGTGGGACAGGGGAGGGAATGAGCAGTTCTTC.